This TCR beta chain was recovered during a study of shared clonotypes between healthy human individuals. Clones were sequenced by immunoSEQ multiplex PCR, and TCRdb holds only the in-frame ones, with some missing. Among 2,500,000 or so clones listed, 93% were seen once. The clonotype comes from a young man in good health. Some clones in this sample may be carry-over from other donors' samples. Sequenced sample: naive CD4+ T cells from PBMCs. Described subset: CD45RA+ positively selected.

CDR3 DNA sequence: TGTGCCACCAGCAGAGTAGGCGGGGCGACCAGTCAGCCCCAGCATTTT. Its protein is CATSRVGGATSQPQHF. This chain uses TRBV15 with TRBJ1-5, with a weak D call TRBD1 (5 bases). Germline CDR1 is LNHNV and CDR2 is YYDKDF (reference sequence). This CDR3 is built from 16 residues. V lost 1 base and J 6 bases, leaving 16 bases between the germline ends.